The clone carrying this T cell receptor (beta chain) was detected a few times. Germline V CDR1 and CDR2: LNHDA, SQIVND (reference sequence). CDR3 length equals 16 residues. V lost 5 bases and J lost 0; bases outside the gene matches: 8. Sequencing was performed with immunoSEQ multiplex PCR; in TCRdb, only in-frame clones are kept and a portion is missing. In the table there are about 73,000 clones, more than 70% of which are singletons. The data originate from a study of OX40 agonist ivuxolimab in advanced cancers. Across the study: A diagnosis of hepatocellular carcinoma, melanoma, renal cell or head and neck cancer was present in dose-escalation patients. Patients were roughly 83% male with ages about 23 to 90, mean about 65.

The sample in question was CD4+ or CD8+ T cells sorted from blood, obtained in a trial of the OX40 agonist ivuxolimab. This chain uses TRBV19 with TRBJ1-2; 8 bases map to TRBD1. The TCR originated in an adult with an advanced solid tumor such as melanoma, head and neck, liver or kidney cancer. The chain's CDR3 is CASSARGQVSNYGYTF. CDR3 nucleotide sequence: TGTGCCAGTAGTGCCCGGGGACAGGTGTCTAACTATGGCTACACCTTC.